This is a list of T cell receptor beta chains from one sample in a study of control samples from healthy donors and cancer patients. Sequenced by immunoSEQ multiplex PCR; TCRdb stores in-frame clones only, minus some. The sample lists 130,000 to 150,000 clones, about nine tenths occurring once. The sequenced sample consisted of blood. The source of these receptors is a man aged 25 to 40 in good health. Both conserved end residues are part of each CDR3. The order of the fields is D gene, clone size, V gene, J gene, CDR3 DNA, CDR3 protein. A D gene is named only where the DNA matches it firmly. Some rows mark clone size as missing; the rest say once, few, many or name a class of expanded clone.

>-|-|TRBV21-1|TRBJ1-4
TGTGCCAGCAGCAAGAGGGGAACAGGGAGTAATCGAGCTAATGAAAAACTGTTTTTT
CASSKRGTGSNRANEKLFF
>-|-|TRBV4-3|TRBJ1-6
TGCGCCAGCAGCCAAGAGGGGGGGGCCCAGAGATCACCCCTCCACTTT
CASSQEGGAQRSPLHF
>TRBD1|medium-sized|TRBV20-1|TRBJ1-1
TGCAGTGCTAGAAAGGGACAGGAAGCTTTCTTT
CSARKGQEAFF
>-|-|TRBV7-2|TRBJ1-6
TGTGCCAGCAGCTTAGGCGTATCCCTCCACTTT
CASSLGVSLHF
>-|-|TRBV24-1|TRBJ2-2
TGTGCCACCAGTGATCCCCGCGGCACCGGGGAGCTGTTTTTT
CATSDPRGTGELFF
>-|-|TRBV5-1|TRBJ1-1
TGCGCCAGCAGCTTGGGGGCAGGCCGGGGGAACACTGAAGCTTTCTTT
CASSLGAGRGNTEAFF
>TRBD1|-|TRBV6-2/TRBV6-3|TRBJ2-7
TGTGCCAGCAGTTACTCTTCCGGGACAGGGTTCTACGAGCAGTACTTC
CASSYSSGTGFYEQYF
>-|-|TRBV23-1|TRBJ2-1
TGCGCCAGCAGTCAATCGAGTAACTACAATGAGCAGTTCTTC
CASSQSSNYNEQFF
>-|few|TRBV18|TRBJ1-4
TGTGCCAGCTCACCCGACAGGGAAAAACTGTTTTTT
CASSPDREKLFF
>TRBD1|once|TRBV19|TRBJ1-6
TGTGCCAGTACCGACAGGGGAAGGAACAATTCACCCCTCCACTTT
CASTDRGRNNSPLHF
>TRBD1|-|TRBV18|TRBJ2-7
TGTGCCAGCTCACCGGGGACAGGGCCCTACGAGCAGTACTTC
CASSPGTGPYEQYF
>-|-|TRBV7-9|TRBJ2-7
TGTGCCAGCAGCCCCCCCGGGAGCGACGAGCAGTACTTC
CASSPPGSDEQYF
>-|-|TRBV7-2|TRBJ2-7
TGTGCCAGTGAGGGTGACTACGAGCAGTACTTC
CASEGDYEQYF
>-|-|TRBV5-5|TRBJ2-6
TGTGCCAGCAGCAAGGAGGTGGGGTCTGGGGCCAACGTCCTGACTTTC
CASSKEVGSGANVLTF
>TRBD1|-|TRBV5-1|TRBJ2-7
TGCGCCAGCAGCTTGCCCACCGGGACAGGGGGAGAGGAGCAGTACTTC
CASSLPTGTGGEEQYF
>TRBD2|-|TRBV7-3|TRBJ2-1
TGTGCCAGCAGCTCTAGCGGGGGAGATTACAATGAGCAGTTCTTC
CASSSSGGDYNEQFF
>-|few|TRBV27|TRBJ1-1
TGTGCCAGCTGGGACCCCCTTGGGGAAGCTTTCTTT
CASWDPLGEAFF
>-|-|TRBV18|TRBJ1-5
TGTGCCAGCTCACCCCACGCTGATCAGCCCCAGCATTTT
CASSPHADQPQHF
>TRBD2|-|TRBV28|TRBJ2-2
TGTGCCAGCAGTTTTTTCTCTGTGGCGGGAGGTTCTCACCCTGACACCGGGGAGCTGTTTTTT
CASSFFSVAGGSHPDTGELFF
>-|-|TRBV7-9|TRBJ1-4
TGTGCCAGCAGCTCGGAGGTATCTAATGAAAAACTGTTTTTT
CASSSEVSNEKLFF
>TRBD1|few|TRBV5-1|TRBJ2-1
TGCGCCAGCAGCTCCGGGACAGCTGATTACAATGAGCAGTTCTTC
CASSSGTADYNEQFF
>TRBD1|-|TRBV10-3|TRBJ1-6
TGTGCCACATGGACAGGGGAATCACCCCTCCACTTT
CATWTGESPLHF
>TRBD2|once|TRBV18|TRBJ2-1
TGTGCCAGCTCACCCCCTAGCGGGGGGCACAATGAGCAGTTCTTC
CASSPPSGGHNEQFF
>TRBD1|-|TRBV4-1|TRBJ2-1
TGCGCCAGCAGCCAAGAAGGGGGCTCTAGGTACAATGAGCAGTTCTTC
CASSQEGGSRYNEQFF
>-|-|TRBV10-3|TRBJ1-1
TGTGCCATCAGGCCCGGGAGGACAGAGAACACTGAAGCTTTCTTT
CAIRPGRTENTEAFF
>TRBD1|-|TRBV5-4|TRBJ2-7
TGTGCCAGCGGTTTCCGGGACAGGGGGCCCTACGAGCAGTACTTC
CASGFRDRGPYEQYF
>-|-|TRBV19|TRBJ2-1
TGTGCCAGTAGTCCAAGATTCAGCGGGCGCTACAATGAGCAGTTCTTC
CASSPRFSGRYNEQFF
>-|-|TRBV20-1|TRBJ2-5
TGCAGTGCTTCGACAGGAGAGACCCAGTACTTC
CSASTGETQYF
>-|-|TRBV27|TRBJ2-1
TGTGCCAGCAGTTTACCGCACCAGGGTGGCGTCAATGAGCAGTTCTTC
CASSLPHQGGVNEQFF
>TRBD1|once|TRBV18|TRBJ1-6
TGTGCCAGCTCACAGGGACAGGAGAATTCACCCCTCCACTTT
CASSQGQENSPLHF
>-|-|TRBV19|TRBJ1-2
TGTGCCAGTAGTTCAAGCCCTAACTATGGCTACACCTTC
CASSSSPNYGYTF
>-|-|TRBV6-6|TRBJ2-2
TGTGCCAGCAGTTCACAGGGAGGGACCGGGGAGCTGTTTTTT
CASSSQGGTGELFF